These T cell receptor beta chains were read from a single sample in a study of T cell responses to AZD1222 COVID-19 vaccine. TCRdb's copy holds only in-frame clones and misses some; the assay was immunoSEQ multiplex PCR. Altogether 80,000 or so clones are present, nearly 90% being singletons, with the ten largest covering around 1.5%. Material: peripheral blood, obtained on day 0 of AZD1222 vaccination. These TCRs come from an adult in good health. The CDR3 runs from the conserved cysteine through the conserved F or W. The D gene is left open where the match is weak. Rows give clone size only sometimes, using once, few, many, or a class for an expanded clone.

size: .; V: TRBV4-2; J: TRBJ2-7; D: TRBD2; length: 14; DNA: TGTGCCAGCAGCCAAGATTGGGGAGGGGTCGAGCAGTACTTC; CDR3: CASSQDWGGVEQYF
size: .; V: TRBV10-1; J: TRBJ1-3; D: .; length: 15; DNA: TGCGCCACCCCCTACGAGGGTGGCTCTGGAAACACCATATATTTT; CDR3: CATPYEGGSGNTIYF
size: .; V: TRBV10-3; J: TRBJ2-5; D: .; length: 14; DNA: TGTGCCATCAGTGAACTCGGGGGCTGGGAGACCCAGTACTTC; CDR3: CAISELGGWETQYF
size: once; V: TRBV19; J: TRBJ2-7; D: .; length: 14; DNA: TGTGCCAGTAGTGGTAACGGGATGTCCTACGAGCAGTACTTC; CDR3: CASSGNGMSYEQYF
size: .; V: TRBV19; J: TRBJ1-4; D: TRBD1; length: 16; DNA: TGTGCCAGTACCGGGACAGTCGTTGCAACTAATGAAAAACTGTTTTTT; CDR3: CASTGTVVATNEKLFF
size: .; V: TRBV6-5; J: TRBJ1-1; D: .; length: 14; DNA: TGTGCCAGCAGTCTATCCGGGACAAACACTGAAGCTTTCTTT; CDR3: CASSLSGTNTEAFF
size: .; V: TRBV7-9; J: TRBJ1-5; D: .; length: 13; DNA: TGTGCCAGCAGCTTAGGGGGAGATCAGCCCCAGCATTTT; CDR3: CASSLGGDQPQHF
size: .; V: TRBV23-1; J: TRBJ1-3; D: TRBD1; length: 19; DNA: TGCGCCAGCAGTCCCCTTGGGACAGGATCCGTCCTTTCTGGAAACACCATATATTTT; CDR3: CASSPLGTGSVLSGNTIYF
size: .; V: TRBV6-5; J: TRBJ2-7; D: TRBD2; length: 15; DNA: TGTGCCAGCAGTTACTCGGCTAGCGGTTCCTACGAGCAGTACTTC; CDR3: CASSYSASGSYEQYF
size: .; V: TRBV7-2; J: TRBJ1-6; D: .; length: 15; DNA: TGTGCCAGCAGTCCCTCCCTTTTTAATAATTCACCCCTCCACTTT; CDR3: CASSPSLFNNSPLHF
size: .; V: TRBV5-4; J: TRBJ2-5; D: TRBD1; length: 14; DNA: TGTGCCAGCAGCCCGGGACAGGCGCAAGAGACCCAGTACTTC; CDR3: CASSPGQAQETQYF
size: .; V: TRBV7-2; J: TRBJ2-7; D: .; length: 15; DNA: TGTGCCAGCAGCCCCCACTCGTCGGGACTCCTGGAGCAGTACTTC; CDR3: CASSPHSSGLLEQYF
size: .; V: TRBV6-2/TRBV6-3; J: TRBJ2-1; D: .; length: 15; DNA: TGTGCCAGCAGTGCCCTGAATTTCCCCTACAATGAGCAGTTCTTC; CDR3: CASSALNFPYNEQFF
size: .; V: TRBV6-5; J: TRBJ1-1; D: .; length: 16; DNA: TGTGCCAGCAGTTACTCGACAGGACGCACGAACACTGAAGCTTTCTTT; CDR3: CASSYSTGRTNTEAFF
size: .; V: TRBV4-1; J: TRBJ2-7; D: TRBD2; length: 16; DNA: TGCGCCAGCAGCCAAGCATTAGCGGGAGACCTCTACGAGCAGTACTTC; CDR3: CASSQALAGDLYEQYF
size: .; V: TRBV27; J: TRBJ1-4; D: TRBD1; length: 15; DNA: TGTGCCAGCAGTTCAGGACAGGGCGATTACGAAAAACTGTTTTTT; CDR3: CASSSGQGDYEKLFF
size: .; V: TRBV6-2/TRBV6-3; J: TRBJ2-7; D: .; length: 15; DNA: TGTGCCAGCAGTTATATTTCTCAGCGGAACTACGAGCAGTACTTC; CDR3: CASSYISQRNYEQYF
size: .; V: TRBV4-3; J: TRBJ1-5; D: .; length: 15; DNA: TGCGCCAGCAGCCTAGAGGGGAGGAGCAATCAGCCCCAGCATTTT; CDR3: CASSLEGRSNQPQHF
size: .; V: TRBV4-3; J: TRBJ2-6; D: .; length: 15; DNA: TGCGCCAGCAGCCCGAGGGGCTCTGGGGCCAACGTCCTGACTTTC; CDR3: CASSPRGSGANVLTF
size: .; V: TRBV29-1; J: TRBJ2-7; D: .; length: 12; DNA: TGCAGCGTTGAGAGGCTCGCGCGGGAGCAGTACTTC; CDR3: CSVERLAREQYF
size: few; V: TRBV4-2; J: TRBJ2-1; D: TRBD2; length: 16; DNA: TGTGCCAGCAGCCAAGAAGAGACTAGCGGTTACAATGAGCAGTTCTTC; CDR3: CASSQEETSGYNEQFF
size: .; V: TRBV4-1; J: TRBJ2-7; D: TRBD2; length: 15; DNA: TGCGCCAGCAGCCAAGGACCTAGCGGGACCTACGAGCAGTACTTC; CDR3: CASSQGPSGTYEQYF
size: .; V: TRBV5-8; J: TRBJ2-2; D: TRBD2; length: 16; DNA: TGTGCCAGCAGCACCGGACTAGCGGGAGTTTCACGGAAGCTGTTTTTT; CDR3: CASSTGLAGVSRKLFF
size: once; V: TRBV6-5; J: TRBJ1-6; D: .; length: 16; DNA: TGTGCCAGCAGTTACTCCAGTCAAGGGGCCAATTCACCCCTCCACTTT; CDR3: CASSYSSQGANSPLHF
size: .; V: TRBV27; J: TRBJ1-2; D: .; length: 17; DNA: TGTGCCAGCAGCTTCACACCCGGACGGCTAGCTAACTATGGCTACACCTTC; CDR3: CASSFTPGRLANYGYTF
size: .; V: TRBV7-9; J: TRBJ2-1; D: TRBD1; length: 14; DNA: TGTGCCAGCAGCTTATTGGAGTCCGGGACAGTGGCGTTCTTC; CDR3: CASSLLESGTVAFF
size: .; V: TRBV27; J: TRBJ2-7; D: TRBD1; length: 17; DNA: TGTGCCAGCAGCTCCACACATCCGGGACAGGGATATTACGAGCAGTACTTC; CDR3: CASSSTHPGQGYYEQYF
size: .; V: TRBV30; J: TRBJ2-2; D: TRBD1; length: 14; DNA: TGTGCCTGGAGTCCAGGGGGCTACACCGGGGAGCTGTTTTTT; CDR3: CAWSPGGYTGELFF
size: .; V: TRBV18; J: TRBJ2-2; D: TRBD2; length: 19; DNA: TGTGCCAGCTCACCCTTATATGACGGCGGCGGGAGTTTCACCGGGGAGCTGTTTTTT; CDR3: CASSPLYDGGGSFTGELFF
size: .; V: TRBV29-1; J: TRBJ1-2; D: .; length: 12; DNA: TGCAGCGTTGCCCCGACGGCCTATGGCTACACCTTC; CDR3: CSVAPTAYGYTF
size: .; V: TRBV19; J: TRBJ1-1; D: .; length: 14; DNA: TGTGCCAGTAAGGACGGGGCCGAGAACACTGAAGCTTTCTTT; CDR3: CASKDGAENTEAFF
size: .; V: TRBV11-1; J: TRBJ2-1; D: .; length: 13; DNA: TGTGCCAGCAGCTTAGGCCGGGTAAATGAGCAGTTCTTC; CDR3: CASSLGRVNEQFF
size: .; V: TRBV5-6; J: TRBJ2-5; D: .; length: 17; DNA: TGTGCCAGCAGCTTCTATGGACAGCGGAGGGATCTAGGGACCCAGTACTTC; CDR3: CASSFYGQRRDLGTQYF
size: .; V: TRBV6-1; J: TRBJ1-2; D: .; length: 15; DNA: TGTGCCAGCAGTGACCCGGGACGGAGTAACTATGGCTACACCTTC; CDR3: CASSDPGRSNYGYTF
size: .; V: TRBV19; J: TRBJ2-1; D: TRBD2; length: 16; DNA: TGTGCCAGTATAGAGGAAGCGGGAGCCTCCTACAATGAGCAGTTCTTC; CDR3: CASIEEAGASYNEQFF
size: .; V: TRBV18; J: TRBJ1-4; D: .; length: 13; DNA: TGTGCCAGCTGCAGGGCAGCTAATGAAAAACTGTTTTTT; CDR3: CASCRAANEKLFF
size: .; V: TRBV7-9; J: TRBJ1-4; D: TRBD1; length: 14; DNA: TGTGCCAGCAGCCCCGGACAGGGACCTGAAAAACTGTTTTTT; CDR3: CASSPGQGPEKLFF
size: .; V: TRBV18; J: TRBJ1-2; D: .; length: 16; DNA: TGTGCCAGCTCCAATTATTTAACAGAGTATCCCTATGGCTACACCTTC; CDR3: CASSNYLTEYPYGYTF
size: .; V: TRBV7-8; J: TRBJ1-5; D: .; length: 16; DNA: TGTGCCAGCAGCTTACCCCCCAGGGTACCAAATCAGCCCCAGCATTTT; CDR3: CASSLPPRVPNQPQHF
size: .; V: TRBV18; J: TRBJ2-7; D: .; length: 13; DNA: TGTGCCAGCTCTCCGGACGGCCGCTACGAGCAGTACTTC; CDR3: CASSPDGRYEQYF
size: once; V: TRBV9; J: TRBJ2-2; D: TRBD2; length: 16; DNA: TGTGCCAGCAGCGTAGCGACTAGCGGGGTCACCGGGGAGCTGTTTTTT; CDR3: CASSVATSGVTGELFF
size: .; V: TRBV5-8; J: TRBJ1-2; D: .; length: 14; DNA: TGTGCCAGCAGGCGCAACAGGGCTACCTATGGCTACACCTTC; CDR3: CASRRNRATYGYTF
size: once; V: TRBV25-1; J: TRBJ1-1; D: .; length: 14; DNA: TGTGCCAGCAGCGCAGGGGTAGTGGGTACTGAAGCTTTCTTT; CDR3: CASSAGVVGTEAFF
size: .; V: TRBV29-1; J: TRBJ2-2; D: .; length: 13; DNA: TGCAGCGTTCTTGCTAGCGCGGCCGGGGAGCTGTTTTTT; CDR3: CSVLASAAGELFF
size: .; V: TRBV15; J: TRBJ1-1; D: .; length: 16; DNA: TGTGCCACCAGCACCCGACAGGCACCCTCCAGGACTGAAGCTTTCTTT; CDR3: CATSTRQAPSRTEAFF
size: .; V: TRBV7-7; J: TRBJ1-4; D: .; length: 14; DNA: TGTGCTAGCAGCTCCGGCAGGGCTAATGAAAAACTGTTTTTT; CDR3: CASSSGRANEKLFF
size: once; V: TRBV28; J: TRBJ1-1; D: .; length: 18; DNA: TGTGCCAGCAGTCCCCCGAGTGGGGGCAGCCCTATGAACACTGAAGCTTTCTTT; CDR3: CASSPPSGGSPMNTEAFF
size: .; V: TRBV19; J: TRBJ2-3; D: TRBD2; length: 17; DNA: TGTGCCAGTAGTATTACCATAGCGGGAGGCTCGGCAGATACGCAGTATTTT; CDR3: CASSITIAGGSADTQYF
size: .; V: TRBV29-1; J: TRBJ1-2; D: .; length: 11; DNA: TGCAGCGTTGTAGGGGTTTATGGCTACACCTTC; CDR3: CSVVGVYGYTF
size: .; V: TRBV3-1/TRBV3-2; J: TRBJ1-1; D: .; length: 13; DNA: TGTGCCAGCAGCCCGCTTTACTGGTCGGGAGCTTTCTTT; CDR3: CASSPLYWSGAFF
size: .; V: TRBV19; J: TRBJ1-5; D: .; length: 14; DNA: TGTGCCAGCCACCCCGGGACCTTATGGCAGCCCCAGCATTTT; CDR3: CASHPGTLWQPQHF
size: .; V: TRBV27; J: TRBJ1-2; D: .; length: 13; DNA: TGTGCCAGCAGTCTACAGGGATCGGGGGGCTACACCTTC; CDR3: CASSLQGSGGYTF
size: .; V: TRBV29-1; J: TRBJ1-2; D: TRBD1; length: 13; DNA: TGCAGCGTTTCTAGGACAGGGGTAGATGGCTACACCTTC; CDR3: CSVSRTGVDGYTF
size: .; V: TRBV5-4; J: TRBJ2-2; D: TRBD1; length: 14; DNA: TGTGCCAGCAGCTTGGGACAGGGCGGCGGGGAGCTGTTTTTT; CDR3: CASSLGQGGGELFF
size: .; V: TRBV5-8; J: TRBJ2-7; D: .; length: 14; DNA: TGTGCCAGCAGCTTGGTAGGTAGTCAGGACGAGCAGTACTTC; CDR3: CASSLVGSQDEQYF
size: .; V: TRBV27; J: TRBJ2-2; D: TRBD2; length: 16; DNA: TGTGCCTCCCGAGGTAGAGCGGGAGGTGGCACCGGGGAGCTGTTTTTT; CDR3: CASRGRAGGGTGELFF
size: .; V: TRBV6-5; J: TRBJ1-1; D: .; length: 15; DNA: TGTGCCAGCAGTTACTCGAGTTGGGGGGGCACTGAAGCTTTCTTT; CDR3: CASSYSSWGGTEAFF
size: .; V: TRBV10-1; J: TRBJ2-1; D: .; length: 15; DNA: TGCGCCAGCAGTGATAAGAGGGTATCCTACAATGAGCAGTTCTTC; CDR3: CASSDKRVSYNEQFF
size: .; V: TRBV3-1/TRBV3-2; J: TRBJ1-4; D: .; length: 14; DNA: TGTGCCAGCAGCCAAGAGGGGAGGGGTGAAAAACTGTTTTTT; CDR3: CASSQEGRGEKLFF
size: few; V: TRBV7-8; J: TRBJ1-5; D: .; length: 13; DNA: TGTGCCAGCAGCCGGGACACAGGCCAGCCCCAGCATTTT; CDR3: CASSRDTGQPQHF